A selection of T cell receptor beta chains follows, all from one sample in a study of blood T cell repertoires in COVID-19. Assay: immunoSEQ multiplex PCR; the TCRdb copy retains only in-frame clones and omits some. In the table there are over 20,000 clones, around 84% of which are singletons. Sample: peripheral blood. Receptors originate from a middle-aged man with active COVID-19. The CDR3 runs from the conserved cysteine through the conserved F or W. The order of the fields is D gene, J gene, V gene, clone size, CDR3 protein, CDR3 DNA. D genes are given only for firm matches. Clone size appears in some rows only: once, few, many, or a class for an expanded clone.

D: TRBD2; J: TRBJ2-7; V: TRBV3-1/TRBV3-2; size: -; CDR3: CASSPASGGPYEQYF; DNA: TGTGCCAGCAGCCCGGCTAGCGGGGGACCCTACGAGCAGTACTTC
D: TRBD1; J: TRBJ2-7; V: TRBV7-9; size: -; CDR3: CASSYTGAEQYF; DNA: TGTGCCAGCAGTTATACAGGGGCCGAGCAGTACTTC
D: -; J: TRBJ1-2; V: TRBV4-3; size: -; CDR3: CASSQDRGGNYGYTF; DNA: TGCGCCAGCAGCCAAGATCGGGGGGGAAACTATGGCTACACCTTC
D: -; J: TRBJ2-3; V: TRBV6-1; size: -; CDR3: CASSEGGGPDTQYF; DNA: TGTGCCAGCAGTGAAGGCGGAGGCCCAGATACGCAGTATTTT
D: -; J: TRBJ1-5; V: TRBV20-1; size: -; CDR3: CSASSGGRNQPQHF; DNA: TGCAGTGCTAGTAGCGGGGGGCGCAATCAGCCCCAGCATTTT
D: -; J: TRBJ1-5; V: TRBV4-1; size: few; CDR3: CASSYSPGQKKGQPQHF; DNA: TGCGCCAGCAGCTACTCCCCGGGACAAAAAAAGGGACAGCCCCAGCATTTT
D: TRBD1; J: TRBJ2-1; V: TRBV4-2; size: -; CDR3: CASSQFWDRYNEQFF; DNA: TGTGCCAGCAGCCAATTCTGGGACAGATACAATGAGCAGTTCTTC
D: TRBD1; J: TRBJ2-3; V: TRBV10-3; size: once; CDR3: CAISTDRGTDTQYF; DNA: TGTGCCATCAGTACTGACAGGGGCACAGATACGCAGTATTTT
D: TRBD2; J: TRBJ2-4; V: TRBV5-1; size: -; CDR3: CASSLGASGDGNIQYF; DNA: TGCGCCAGCAGCTTGGGGGCTAGCGGGGACGGAAACATTCAGTACTTC
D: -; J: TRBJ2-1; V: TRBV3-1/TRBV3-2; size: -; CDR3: CASSQDGYNEQFF; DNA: TGTGCCAGCAGCCAAGACGGTTACAATGAGCAGTTCTTC
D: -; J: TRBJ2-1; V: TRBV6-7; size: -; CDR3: CASRRGGANNEQFF; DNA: TGTGCCAGCAGGAGGGGGGGCGCTAACAATGAGCAGTTCTTC
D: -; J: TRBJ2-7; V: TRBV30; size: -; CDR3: CAWSETGYEQYF; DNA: TGTGCCTGGAGTGAAACAGGTTACGAGCAGTACTTC
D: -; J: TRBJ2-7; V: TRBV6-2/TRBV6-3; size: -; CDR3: CASTPRVPDEQYF; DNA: TGTGCCAGCACCCCCAGGGTTCCGGACGAGCAGTACTTC
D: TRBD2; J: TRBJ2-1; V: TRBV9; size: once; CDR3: CASSVYTSGGMNEQFF; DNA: TGTGCCAGCAGCGTATATACTAGCGGGGGTATGAATGAGCAGTTCTTC
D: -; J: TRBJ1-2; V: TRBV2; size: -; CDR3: CASSPGLSYGYTF; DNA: TGTGCCAGCAGTCCGGGACTCTCCTATGGCTACACCTTC
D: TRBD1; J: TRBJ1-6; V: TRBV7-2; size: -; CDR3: CASSFTGDRGSSPLHF; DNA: TGTGCCAGCAGCTTTACCGGGGACAGGGGAAGTTCACCCCTCCACTTT
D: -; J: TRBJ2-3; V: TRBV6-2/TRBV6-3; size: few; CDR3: CASSYGGATDTQYF; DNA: TGTGCCAGCAGTTACGGGGGGGCCACAGATACGCAGTATTTT
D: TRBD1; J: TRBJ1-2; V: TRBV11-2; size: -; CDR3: CASSPTQGRNYGYTF; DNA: TGTGCCAGCAGTCCAACACAGGGGAGGAACTATGGCTACACCTTC
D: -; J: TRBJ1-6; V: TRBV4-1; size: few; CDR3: CASSQGGGRQDNSPLHF; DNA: TGCGCCAGCAGCCAAGGGGGGGGGCGCCAGGATAATTCACCCCTCCACTTT
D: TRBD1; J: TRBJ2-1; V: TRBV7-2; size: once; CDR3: CASSWGQGTYNEQFF; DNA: TGTGCCAGCAGCTGGGGACAGGGGACCTACAATGAGCAGTTCTTC
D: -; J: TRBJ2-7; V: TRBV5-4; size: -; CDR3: CASSQDRTYEQYF; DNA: TGTGCCAGCAGCCAGGACAGAACCTACGAGCAGTACTTC
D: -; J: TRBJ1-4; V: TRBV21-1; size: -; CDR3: CASSKAGSGDEKLFF; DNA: TGTGCCAGCAGCAAAGCGGGGTCAGGGGATGAAAAACTGTTTTTT
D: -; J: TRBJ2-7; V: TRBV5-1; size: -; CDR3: CASSLIRLGHEQYF; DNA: TGCGCCAGCAGCTTGATTCGATTGGGGCACGAGCAGTACTTC
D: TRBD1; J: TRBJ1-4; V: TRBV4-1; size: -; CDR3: CASSQAGTEDLFF; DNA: TGCGCCAGCAGCCAGGCCGGGACAGAAGACCTGTTTTTT
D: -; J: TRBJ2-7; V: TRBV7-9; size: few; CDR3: CASSPRTASYEQYF; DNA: TGTGCCAGCAGCCCTCGGACAGCCTCCTACGAGCAGTACTTC
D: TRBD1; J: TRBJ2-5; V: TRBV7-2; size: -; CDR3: CASSRDRGETQYF; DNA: TGTGCCAGCAGCCGGGACAGGGGAGAGACCCAGTACTTC
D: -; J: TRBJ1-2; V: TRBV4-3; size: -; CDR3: CASSQDGQSYGYTF; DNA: TGCGCCAGCAGCCAAGATGGACAGTCCTATGGCTACACCTTC
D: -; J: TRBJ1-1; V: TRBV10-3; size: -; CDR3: CAISNPGLTNTEAFF; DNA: TGTGCCATCAGTAACCCGGGACTGACGAACACTGAAGCTTTCTTT
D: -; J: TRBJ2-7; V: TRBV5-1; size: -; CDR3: CASSLAANEQYF; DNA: TGCGCCAGCAGCTTGGCCGCTAACGAGCAGTACTTC
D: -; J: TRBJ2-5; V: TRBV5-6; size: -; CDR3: CASSLRQTETQYF; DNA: TGTGCCAGCAGCTTGAGACAGACAGAGACCCAGTACTTC
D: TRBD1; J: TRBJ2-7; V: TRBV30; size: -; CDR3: CAWTPLPPQGVMYEQYF; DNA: TGTGCCTGGACCCCACTCCCCCCCCAGGGGGTAATGTACGAGCAGTACTTC
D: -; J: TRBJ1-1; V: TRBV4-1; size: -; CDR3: CASSQDITNEAFF; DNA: TGCGCCAGCAGCCAAGATATCACAAATGAAGCTTTCTTT
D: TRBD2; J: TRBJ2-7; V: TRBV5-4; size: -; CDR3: CASSSAGGGSSYEQYF; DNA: TGTGCCAGCAGCTCCGCGGGCGGGGGAAGCTCCTACGAGCAGTACTTC
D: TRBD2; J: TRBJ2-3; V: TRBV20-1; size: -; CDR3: CSASSTIGLAGGLHSDTQYF; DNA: TGCAGTGCTAGTTCTACGATAGGGCTAGCGGGGGGCCTCCATTCAGATACGCAGTATTTT
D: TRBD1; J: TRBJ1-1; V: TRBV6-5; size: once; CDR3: CASRKWDRPTEAFF; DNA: TGTGCCAGCAGGAAATGGGACAGACCCACTGAAGCTTTCTTT
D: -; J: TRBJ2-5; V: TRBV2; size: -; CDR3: CASRSDGGVKTQYF; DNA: TGTGCCAGCCGATCTGACGGCGGAGTAAAGACCCAGTACTTC
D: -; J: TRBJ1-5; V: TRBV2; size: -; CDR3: CASSQQGSNQPQHF; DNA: TGTGCCAGCAGCCAACAGGGATCCAATCAGCCCCAGCATTTT
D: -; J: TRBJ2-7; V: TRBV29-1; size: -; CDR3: CSVVRQPTYEQYF; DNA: TGCAGCGTTGTTAGACAGCCAACCTACGAGCAGTACTTC
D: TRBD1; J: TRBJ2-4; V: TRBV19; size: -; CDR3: CASIGTGKNIQYF; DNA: TGTGCCAGTATTGGGACAGGGAAAAACATTCAGTACTTC
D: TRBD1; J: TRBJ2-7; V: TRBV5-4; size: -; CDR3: CASTSYRGGYNEQYF; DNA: TGTGCCAGCACCTCATATAGAGGGGGCTACAACGAGCAGTACTTC
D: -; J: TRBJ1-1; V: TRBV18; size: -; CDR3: CASSQGGDTEAFF; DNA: TGTGCCAGCTCACAGGGCGGGGACACTGAAGCTTTCTTT
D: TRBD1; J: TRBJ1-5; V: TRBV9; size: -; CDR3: CASSFQGARGQPQHF; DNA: TGTGCCAGCAGTTTTCAGGGGGCTCGGGGTCAGCCCCAGCATTTT
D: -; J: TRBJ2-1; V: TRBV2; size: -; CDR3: CASQKQEPRSYNEQFF; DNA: TGTGCCAGCCAAAAACAGGAACCAAGGTCCTACAATGAGCAGTTCTTC
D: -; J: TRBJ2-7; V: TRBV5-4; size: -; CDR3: CATEVRGGEQYF; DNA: TGTGCCACCGAAGTCAGGGGTGGAGAGCAGTACTTC
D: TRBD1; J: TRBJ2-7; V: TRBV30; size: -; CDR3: CAWSVFRTGGTYEQYF; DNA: TGTGCCTGGAGTGTATTTCGGACAGGGGGAACCTACGAGCAGTACTTC
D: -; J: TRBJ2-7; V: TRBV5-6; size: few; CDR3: CASSVNFEQYF; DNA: TGTGCCAGCAGCGTCAACTTCGAGCAGTACTTC
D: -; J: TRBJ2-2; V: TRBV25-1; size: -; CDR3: CASSESNGGVNGELFF; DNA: TGTGCCAGCAGTGAATCTAACGGGGGAGTTAACGGGGAGCTGTTTTTT
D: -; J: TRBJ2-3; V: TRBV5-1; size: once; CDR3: CASSLGLVLGDTQYF; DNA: TGCGCCAGCAGCTTGGGACTAGTCCTTGGAGATACGCAGTATTTT
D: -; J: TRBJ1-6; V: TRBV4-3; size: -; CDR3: CASSQEPGRVYNSPLHF; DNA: TGCGCCAGCAGCCAAGAGCCGGGGAGGGTATATAATTCACCCCTCCACTTT
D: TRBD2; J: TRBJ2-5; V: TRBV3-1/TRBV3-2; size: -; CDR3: CACTLAGGRETQYF; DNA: TGTGCCTGCACATTAGCGGGGGGTCGGGAGACCCAGTACTTC
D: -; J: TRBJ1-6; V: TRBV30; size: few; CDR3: CAWNGGTRTSPLHF; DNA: TGTGCCTGGAACGGGGGAACACGGACTTCACCCCTCCACTTT
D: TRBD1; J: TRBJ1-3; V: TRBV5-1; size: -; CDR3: CASSAGQGSGSGNTIYF; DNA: TGCGCCAGCAGCGCGGGACAGGGCTCCGGATCTGGAAACACCATATATTTT
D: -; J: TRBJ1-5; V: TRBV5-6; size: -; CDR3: CASSHGVRSQPQHF; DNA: TGTGCCAGCAGCCACGGGGTTAGGAGCCAGCCCCAGCATTTT
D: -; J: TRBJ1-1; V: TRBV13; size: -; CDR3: CASSLVAGPSQVNTEAFF; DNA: TGTGCCAGCAGCTTAGTGGCAGGGCCAAGCCAAGTGAACACTGAAGCTTTCTTT